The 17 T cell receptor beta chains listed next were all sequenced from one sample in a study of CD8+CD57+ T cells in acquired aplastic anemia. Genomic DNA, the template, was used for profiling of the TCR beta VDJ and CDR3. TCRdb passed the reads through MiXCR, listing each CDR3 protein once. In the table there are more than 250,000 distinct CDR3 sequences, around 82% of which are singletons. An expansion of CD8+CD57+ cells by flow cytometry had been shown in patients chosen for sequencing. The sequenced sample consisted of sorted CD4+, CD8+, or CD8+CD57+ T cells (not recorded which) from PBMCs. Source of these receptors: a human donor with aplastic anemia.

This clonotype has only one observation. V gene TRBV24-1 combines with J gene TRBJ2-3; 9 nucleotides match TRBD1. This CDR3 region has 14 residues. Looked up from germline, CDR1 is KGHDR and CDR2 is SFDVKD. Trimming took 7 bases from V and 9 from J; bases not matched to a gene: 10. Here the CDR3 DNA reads TGTGCCACCAGGGCGACAGGGGGAACCGGGACGCAGTATTTT. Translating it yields CATRATGGTGTQYF.

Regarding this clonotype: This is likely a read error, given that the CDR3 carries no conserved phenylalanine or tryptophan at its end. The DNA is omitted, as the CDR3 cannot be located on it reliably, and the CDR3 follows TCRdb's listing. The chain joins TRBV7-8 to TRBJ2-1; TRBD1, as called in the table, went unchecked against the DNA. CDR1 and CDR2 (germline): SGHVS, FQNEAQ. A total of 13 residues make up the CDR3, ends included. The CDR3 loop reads CASSFPGGTDKQY.

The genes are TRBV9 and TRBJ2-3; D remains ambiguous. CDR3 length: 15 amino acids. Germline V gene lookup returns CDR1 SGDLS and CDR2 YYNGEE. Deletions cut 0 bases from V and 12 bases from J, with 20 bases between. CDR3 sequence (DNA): TGTGCCAGCAGCGTAGGGGCACAGAGCCCGGATTTTCAGTATTTT. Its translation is CASSVGAQSPDFQYF.

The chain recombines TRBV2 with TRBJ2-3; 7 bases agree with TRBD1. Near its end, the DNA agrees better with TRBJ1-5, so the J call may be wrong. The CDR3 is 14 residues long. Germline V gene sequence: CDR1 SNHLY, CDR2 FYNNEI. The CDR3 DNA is TGTGCCAGCAGCTTAGACAGGGATATCCATCCGCAGCATTTT. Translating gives CASSLDRDIHPQHF.

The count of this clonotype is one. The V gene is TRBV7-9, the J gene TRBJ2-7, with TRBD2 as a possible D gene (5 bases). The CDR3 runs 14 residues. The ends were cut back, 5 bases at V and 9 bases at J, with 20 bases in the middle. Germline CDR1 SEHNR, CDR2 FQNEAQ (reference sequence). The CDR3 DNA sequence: TGTGCCAGCAGCCAAGCCCTAGCCACCTATACGCAGTACTTC. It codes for CASSQALATYTQYF.

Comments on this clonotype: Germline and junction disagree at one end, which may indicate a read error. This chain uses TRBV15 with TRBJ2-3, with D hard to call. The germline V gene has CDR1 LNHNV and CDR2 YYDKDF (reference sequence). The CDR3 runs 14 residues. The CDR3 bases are TGTGCCACCAGCCCGACGGATATGCACGATGAGGCGTTCTTT. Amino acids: CATSPTDMHDEAFF.

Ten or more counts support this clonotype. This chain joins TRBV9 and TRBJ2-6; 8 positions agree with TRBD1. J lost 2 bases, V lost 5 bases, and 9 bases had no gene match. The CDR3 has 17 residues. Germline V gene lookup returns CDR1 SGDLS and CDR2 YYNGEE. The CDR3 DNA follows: TGTGCCAGCAGTGAAAACAGGGGGTTGACTGGGGCCAACGTCCTGACTTTC. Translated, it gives CASSENRGLTGANVLTF.

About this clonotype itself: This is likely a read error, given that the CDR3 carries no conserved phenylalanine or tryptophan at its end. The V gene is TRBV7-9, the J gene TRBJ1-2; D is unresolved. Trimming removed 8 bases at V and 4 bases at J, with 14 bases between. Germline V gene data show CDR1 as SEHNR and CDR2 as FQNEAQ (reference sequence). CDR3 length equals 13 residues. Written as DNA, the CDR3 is TGTGCCAGCGGGTTGACCGGGAGCTATGGCTACACCCTC. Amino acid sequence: CASGLTGSYGYTL.

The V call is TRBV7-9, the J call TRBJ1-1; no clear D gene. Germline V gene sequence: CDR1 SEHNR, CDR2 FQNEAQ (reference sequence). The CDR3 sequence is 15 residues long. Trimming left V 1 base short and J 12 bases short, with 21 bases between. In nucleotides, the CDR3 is TGTGCCAGCAGCTTAGATCTGATTGGGAACACTGACACTTTCTTT. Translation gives CASSLDLIGNTDTFF.

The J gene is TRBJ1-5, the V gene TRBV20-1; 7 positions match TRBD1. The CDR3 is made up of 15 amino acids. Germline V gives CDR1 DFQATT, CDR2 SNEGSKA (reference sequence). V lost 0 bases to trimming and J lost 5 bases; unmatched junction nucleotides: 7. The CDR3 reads CSAREVGTDDQPQHF. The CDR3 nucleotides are TGCAGTGCTAGAGAGGTGGGGACAGATGATCAGCCCCAGCATTTT.

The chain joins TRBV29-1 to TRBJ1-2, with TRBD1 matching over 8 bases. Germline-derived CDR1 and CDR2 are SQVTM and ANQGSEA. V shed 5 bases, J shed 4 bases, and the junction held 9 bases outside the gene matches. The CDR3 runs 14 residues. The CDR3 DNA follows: TGCAGCGTTAAGTTAGGACAGGGAGCCTATGGCTACACCTTC. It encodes CSVKLGQGAYGYTF. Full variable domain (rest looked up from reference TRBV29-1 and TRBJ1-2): SAVISQKPSRDICQRGTSLTIQCQVDSQVTMMFWYRQQPGQSLTLIATANQGSEATYESGFVIDKFPISRPNLTFSTLTVSNMSPEDSSIYLCSVKLGQGAYGYTFGSGTRLTVV.

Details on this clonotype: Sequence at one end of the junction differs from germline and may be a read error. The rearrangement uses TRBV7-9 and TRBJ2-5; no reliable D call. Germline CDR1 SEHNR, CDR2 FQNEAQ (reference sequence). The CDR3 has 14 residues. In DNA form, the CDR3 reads TGTGCCAGCAGCTTAGCAGCCGAGCAGGTGACCGGGCCCTTC. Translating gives CASSLAAEQVTGPF. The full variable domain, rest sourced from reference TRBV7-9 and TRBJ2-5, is DTGVSQNPRHKITKRGQNVTFRCDPISEHNRLYWYRQTLGQGPEFLTYFQNEAQLEKSRLLSDRFSAERPKGSFSTLEIQRTEQGDSAMYLCASSLAAEQVTGPFGPGTRLLVL.

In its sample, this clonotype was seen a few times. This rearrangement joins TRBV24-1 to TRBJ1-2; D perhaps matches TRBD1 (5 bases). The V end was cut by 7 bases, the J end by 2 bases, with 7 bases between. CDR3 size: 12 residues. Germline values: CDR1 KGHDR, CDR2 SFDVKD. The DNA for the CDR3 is TGTGCCACCAGCCCAGGGAACTATGGCTACACCTTC. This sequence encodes CATSPGNYGYTF.

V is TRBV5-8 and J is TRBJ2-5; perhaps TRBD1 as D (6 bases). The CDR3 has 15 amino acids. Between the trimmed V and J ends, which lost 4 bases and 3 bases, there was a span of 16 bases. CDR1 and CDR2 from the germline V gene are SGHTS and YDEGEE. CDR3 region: CASSPGHGTKETQYF. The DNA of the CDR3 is TGTGCCAGCAGCCCGGGACACGGGACAAAAGAGACCCAGTACTTC.

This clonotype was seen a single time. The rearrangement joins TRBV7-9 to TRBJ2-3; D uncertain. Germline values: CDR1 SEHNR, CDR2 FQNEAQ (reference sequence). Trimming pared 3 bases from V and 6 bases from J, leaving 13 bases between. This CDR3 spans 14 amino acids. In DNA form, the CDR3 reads TGTGCCAGCAGCTTGGTAGCAGAAGTGGATACGCAGTATTTT. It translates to CASSLVAEVDTQYF.

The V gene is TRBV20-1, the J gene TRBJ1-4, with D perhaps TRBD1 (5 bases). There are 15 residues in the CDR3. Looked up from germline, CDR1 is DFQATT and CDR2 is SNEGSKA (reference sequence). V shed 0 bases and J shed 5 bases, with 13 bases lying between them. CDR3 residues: CSARDQGNWNEKLFF. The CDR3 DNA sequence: TGCAGTGCTAGAGATCAGGGCAATTGGAATGAAAAACTGTTTTTT.

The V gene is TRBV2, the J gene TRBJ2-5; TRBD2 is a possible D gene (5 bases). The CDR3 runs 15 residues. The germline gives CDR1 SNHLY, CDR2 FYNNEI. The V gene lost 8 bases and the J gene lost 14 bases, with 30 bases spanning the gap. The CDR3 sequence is CASGFAPTAAKTYYF. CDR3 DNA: TGTGCCAGCGGCTTCGCGCCCACAGCGGCTAAGACTTATTACTTC.